The T cell receptor beta chain described here comes from a study of blood T cell repertoires in COVID-19. From germline, CDR1 is LNHDA and CDR2 SQIVND (reference sequence). Trimming removed 2 bases from V and 4 bases from J; junction bases left unmatched: 2. There are 14 residues in the CDR3. Here immunoSEQ multiplex PCR was the method, and the copy in TCRdb shows in-frame clones only, minus some. The sample yields around 150,000 clones, around nine tenths seen once. The V and J genes are TRBV19 and TRBJ2-1, with 7 bases that match TRBD2. The sample taken for sequencing was peripheral blood. The clonotype comes from a woman in her 70s with COVID-19, enrolled during active disease. The CDR3 nucleotides are TGTGCCAGTAGTATACTAGCGGCTTACAATGAGCAGTTCTTC. Translating gives CASSILAAYNEQFF.